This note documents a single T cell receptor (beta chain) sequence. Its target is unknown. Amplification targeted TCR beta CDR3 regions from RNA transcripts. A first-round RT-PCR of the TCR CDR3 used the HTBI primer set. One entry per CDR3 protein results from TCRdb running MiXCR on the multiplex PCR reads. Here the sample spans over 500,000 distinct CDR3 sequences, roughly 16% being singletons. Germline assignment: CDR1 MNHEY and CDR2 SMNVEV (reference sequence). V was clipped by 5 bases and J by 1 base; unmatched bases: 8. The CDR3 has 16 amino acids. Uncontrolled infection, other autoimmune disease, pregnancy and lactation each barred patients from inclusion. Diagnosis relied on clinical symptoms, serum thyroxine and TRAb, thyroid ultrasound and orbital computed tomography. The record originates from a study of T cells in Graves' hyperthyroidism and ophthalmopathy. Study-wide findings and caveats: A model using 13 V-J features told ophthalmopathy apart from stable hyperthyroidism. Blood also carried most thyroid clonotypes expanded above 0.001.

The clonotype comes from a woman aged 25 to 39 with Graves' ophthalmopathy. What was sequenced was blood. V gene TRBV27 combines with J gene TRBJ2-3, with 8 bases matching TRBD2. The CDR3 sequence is CASSPYSGGGTDTQYF. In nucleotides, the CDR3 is TGTGCCAGCAGTCCCTACAGCGGGGGCGGCACAGATACGCAGTATTTT.